This T cell receptor beta chain comes out of a study of blood T cell repertoires in COVID-19. In the study overall: Whether acute or convalescent, the COVID-19 samples came from the United States, Italy and Spain. Nucleic acid was either cDNA or gDNA, and it came from T cells, B-cell-depleted T cells, or PBMCs.

Authors' methods: Reference gene primer amplification gave estimated nucleated cell counts. Here immunoSEQ multiplex PCR was the method, and the copy in TCRdb shows in-frame clones only, minus some. The DNA gave D and trimming, while V, J and clone size come from that table. The sample lists 67,000 or so clones, about four fifths occurring once. There are 13 residues in the CDR3. The germline gives CDR1 MNHEY, CDR2 SVGAGI. The junction had 3 bases not matched to a gene; V was cut back by 4 bases and J by 3 bases. The TCR sequence derives from a man in his 70s with acute or convalescent COVID-19. The chain is built from TRBV6-5 and TRBJ2-7; TRBD1 agrees at 7 bases. Sequenced: peripheral blood. The CDR3 nucleotides are TGTGCCAGCAGTTCCGGACAGGTCTACGAGCAGTACTTC. Encoded protein: CASSSGQVYEQYF.